Listed here are 23 T cell receptor beta chains from one sample, sequenced in a study of T-cell reconstitution after alpha-beta-depleted transplantation in children. The TCRbeta library incorporated unique molecular identifiers. Each CDR3 protein is one row after TCRdb ran MiXCR on the PCR reads. The repertoire includes about 50,000 distinct CDR3 sequences, about 5% of them detected once, and about 30% sits in the top ten. This sample comprised PBMCs, mostly from graft donor cells, obtained 60 days after TCRalphabeta/CD19-depleted stem cell transplant. These receptors came from a female patient aged 2-9 years who had a stem cell transplant for aplastic anemia, so the T cells may come from the graft donor.

This clonotype occurred many times. The chain has TRBV20-1 and TRBJ1-1; the match to TRBD1 covers 8 bases. The CDR3 consists of 12 residues. The germline V gene encodes CDR1 DFQATT and CDR2 SNEGSKA (reference sequence). V shed 2 bases, J shed 6 bases, and the junction held 2 bases outside the gene matches. CDR3 DNA: TGCAGTGCTAGACAGGGGGCGTCTGAAGCTTTCTTT. This sequence encodes CSARQGASEAFF.

This clonotype has at least ten counts. This chain uses TRBV28 with TRBJ2-4; 10 positions match TRBD1. V trimming: 6 bases; J trimming: 13 bases; junction bases outside the gene matches: 9. Germline lookup yields CDR1 MDHEN and CDR2 SYDVKM. This CDR3 has 13 residues. This CDR3 is CASRRNRDRGQYF. CDR3 bases: TGTGCCAGCAGACGTAACCGGGACAGGGGACAGTACTTC. The variable domain in full, completed from reference TRBV28 and TRBJ2-4, reads DVKVTQSSRYLVKRTGEKVFLECVQDMDHENMFWYRQDPGLGLRLIYFSYDVKMKEKGDIPEGYSVSREKKERFSLILESASTNQTSMYLCASRRNRDRGQYFGAGTRLSVL.

This clonotype was seen only once. Just one base apart from a much larger clone, this may be a read error. The conserved final phenylalanine or tryptophan is absent from the CDR3, which likely points to a read error. The V call is TRBV5-6, the J call TRBJ1-2; D is possibly TRBD1 (5 bases). Germline V gives CDR1 SGHDT, CDR2 YYEEEE. Deletions cut 1 base from V and 3 bases from J, with 13 bases between. The CDR3 is 15 residues long. CDR3 in DNA: TGTGCCAGCAGCTTGACGGACGGGGGTTACTATGGCTACACCTCC. Translating it yields CASSLTDGGYYGYTS.

This clonotype was observed at least ten times. V and J are TRBV5-1 and TRBJ2-7; 8 bases fit TRBD2. V trimming: 2 bases; J trimming: 5 bases; junction bases outside the gene matches: 6. Germline loops: CDR1 SGHRS, CDR2 YFSETQ. This CDR3 contains 14 residues. The CDR3 bases are TGCGCCAGCAGCTTATCCAGCGGGAGCCACGAGCAGTACTTC. This translates into CASSLSSGSHEQYF.

The table lists this clonotype with many counts. The chain is built from TRBV5-6 and TRBJ1-1; 11 bases line up with TRBD1. J was trimmed by 11 bases and V by 4 bases; bases with no gene match: 4. Germline CDR1 SGHDT, CDR2 YYEEEE. CDR3 length: 12 residues. The CDR3 sequence is CASSRDRGKAFF. CDR3 in DNA: TGTGCCAGCAGCAGGGACAGGGGGAAGGCTTTCTTT.

V is TRBV29-1 and J is TRBJ1-1, with 7 positions matching TRBD1. Trimming removed 5 bases from V and 4 bases from J; junction bases left unmatched: 1. There are 11 residues in the CDR3. CDR1 and CDR2 from the germline V gene are SQVTM and ANQGSEA. The CDR3 here is CSVPGGTEAFF. The CDR3 DNA reads TGCAGCGTTCCAGGGGGCACTGAAGCTTTCTTT.

This clonotype was detected ten times or more. The genes are TRBV12-3 or TRBV12-4 and TRBJ2-4, with D possibly being TRBD1 or TRBD2 (6 bases each). V lost 6 bases and J 1 base, leaving 19 bases between the germline ends. This CDR3 is built from 17 residues. The CDR3 DNA is TGTGCCAGCAGCCCGATTACGGGGGCGCGGGCCAAAAACATTCAGTACTTC. Its translation: CASSPITGARAKNIQYF.

This clonotype was detected many times. The gene calls are TRBV10-3 and TRBJ2-7, with 8 bases that match TRBD1. CDR3 length equals 13 residues. Germline loops: CDR1 ENHRY, CDR2 SYGVKD. V gave up 6 bases and J gave up 4 bases; unmatched junction bases: 5. The CDR3 is CAISKDRAYEQYF. For the CDR3, the DNA is TGTGCCATCAGCAAGGACAGGGCGTACGAGCAGTACTTC.

At least ten counts were recorded for this clonotype. The gene calls are TRBV7-9 and TRBJ2-3; 11 bases are a match to TRBD2. Germline-derived CDR1 and CDR2 are SEHNR and FQNEAQ (reference sequence). V trimming: 5 bases; J trimming: 5 bases; junction bases outside the gene matches: 9. The CDR3 is 16 residues long. The CDR3 spells CASSQIAGLAGDTQYF. CDR3 in DNA: TGTGCCAGCAGCCAGATAGCCGGACTAGCGGGAGATACGCAGTATTTT.

This clonotype was recorded at least ten times. The chain combines TRBV7-2 with TRBJ2-5; tentatively, D is TRBD2 (5 bases). The V and J ends lost 3 bases and 2 bases respectively, with 10 bases between them. There are 14 residues in the CDR3. CDR1 is SGHTA and CDR2 is FQGNSA in the germline V gene. The CDR3 DNA reads as TGTGCCAGCAGCTTCGGGGTCTCTCAAGAGACCCAGTACTTC. Translation: CASSFGVSQETQYF.

This clonotype was found many times. This chain connects TRBV12-3 or TRBV12-4 to TRBJ2-7; D is perhaps TRBD2 (7 bases). V lost 3 bases and J lost 6, with 21 bases in between. The CDR3 is 16 residues long. CDR3 nucleotides: TGTGCCAGCAGTTTCGGAGGGGGAGCGGGAACGCCCGAGCAGTACTTC. Encoded protein: CASSFGGGAGTPEQYF.

This clonotype was seen many times. CDR3 loop: CASSLGAGYLDEQYV. CDR3 sequence (DNA): TGTGCCAGCAGCTTAGGGGCAGGGTACCTCGACGAGCAGTACGTC. V and J are TRBV7-9 and TRBJ2-7; D possibly corresponds to TRBD1 (5 bases). V was trimmed by 1 base and J by 5 bases, leaving 15 bases between them. Germline CDR1 and CDR2: SEHNR and FQNEAQ (reference sequence). The CDR3 totals 15 residues.

The table lists this clonotype with many counts. This chain connects TRBV5-1 to TRBJ1-4; a weak D match, TRBD1 (5 bases). This CDR3 spans 15 amino acids. Trimming shortened V by 4 bases and J by 3 bases, and 13 bases separated the two germline ends. Germline V gene sequence: CDR1 SGHRS, CDR2 YFSETQ. The CDR3, as DNA: TGCGCCAGCAGCCTCGTGGGGGGGGCTAATGAAAAACTGTTTTTT. Its protein product is CASSLVGGANEKLFF.

This clonotype was seen ten or more times. The V gene is TRBV28, the J gene TRBJ2-2; maybe TRBD2 (7 bases). The length of the CDR3 is 15 residues. Trimming took off 7 bases at V and 0 bases at J, with 12 bases between the two ends. Germline loops: CDR1 MDHEN, CDR2 SYDVKM. CDR3 residues: CASNLGGANTGELFF. CDR3 coding DNA: TGTGCCAGCAATCTAGGGGGGGCGAACACCGGGGAGCTGTTTTTT. Using reference TRBV28 and TRBJ2-2 for the parts outside the CDR3, the full variable domain is DVKVTQSSRYLVKRTGEKVFLECVQDMDHENMFWYRQDPGLGLRLIYFSYDVKMKEKGDIPEGYSVSREKKERFSLILESASTNQTSMYLCASNLGGANTGELFFGEGSRLTVL.

This clonotype has a count of ten or more. The chain carries TRBV18 and TRBJ2-7; D call uncertain. The CDR3 is 14 residues long. The ends were cut back, 4 bases at V and 0 bases at J, with 10 bases in the middle. CDR1 KGHSH and CDR2 LQKENI come from the germline V gene. CDR3 sequence: CASSRAPASYEQYF. The CDR3 nucleotides are TGTGCCAGCTCACGGGCTCCGGCCTCCTACGAGCAGTACTTC.

This clonotype occurred many times. The rearrangement links TRBV7-9 to TRBJ2-3; tentatively, D is TRBD2 (5 bases). V was trimmed by 0 bases and J by 5 bases, leaving 6 bases between them. The length of the CDR3 is 13 residues. CDR1 is SEHNR, CDR2 FQNEAQ, per germline (reference sequence). DNA for the CDR3: TGTGCCAGCAGCTTAGCGGGAGTAGATACGCAGTATTTT. Its protein product is CASSLAGVDTQYF.

This clonotype showed up many times. The chain uses TRBV6-5 and TRBJ2-7, with 9 bases fitting TRBD2. The CDR3 consists of 13 residues. With V trimmed by 8 bases and J by 4 bases, 6 bases remained unmatched. The germline V gene has CDR1 MNHEY and CDR2 SVGAGI. The CDR3 coding sequence is TGTGCCAGCGGTCTAGCGGGGATTTACGAGCAGTACTTC. Translation: CASGLAGIYEQYF.

This clonotype was observed many times. V usage is TRBV10-3 and J usage is TRBJ2-7, with 8 bases matching TRBD2. The germline CDR1 and CDR2 sequences are ENHRY and SYGVKD. This CDR3 is 13 amino acids long. V shed 9 bases and J 2 bases; nucleotides not matched to a gene: 6. In nucleotides, the CDR3 is TGTGCCATATCAAGCGGGAGCCCCTACGAGCAGTACTTC. It specifies CAISSGSPYEQYF.

This clonotype was detected many times. The V and J genes are TRBV25-1 and TRBJ1-2; D uncertain. The germline V and J ends were trimmed by 5 bases and 7 bases, with 14 bases remaining between them. The CDR3 totals 13 residues. Germline values: CDR1 MGHDK, CDR2 SYGVNS. CDR3 amino acids: CASSTGRVGGYTF. CDR3 DNA sequence: TGTGCCAGCAGTACCGGGAGAGTAGGTGGCTACACCTTC.

This clonotype was seen ten or more times. The rearrangement joins TRBV5-1 to TRBJ1-1, with a possible D match to TRBD1 (6 bases). Per germline, CDR1 SGHRS and CDR2 YFSETQ. Deletions cut 3 bases from V and 1 base from J, with 13 bases between. The CDR3 sequence is 15 residues long. The CDR3 coding sequence is TGCGCCAGCAGCTCGGGCGGGGGCGCGAACACTGAAGCTTTCTTT. Encoded protein: CASSSGGGANTEAFF.

This clonotype was seen repeatedly, ten times or more. The gene calls are TRBV29-1 and TRBJ2-3, with a tentative D call TRBD1 (5 bases). Germline V lookup: CDR1 SQVTM, CDR2 ANQGSEA. CDR3 length: 14 amino acids. V was shortened by 7 bases and J by 4 bases, with 18 bases between the two germline ends. The CDR3 loop is CSDPIPGWPDTQYF. Here the CDR3 DNA reads TGCAGCGACCCCATACCAGGGTGGCCAGATACGCAGTATTTT.

This clonotype has only a few counts. This chain links TRBV2 with TRBJ2-7; possibly TRBD1 for D (6 bases). Per the germline V gene, CDR1 is SNHLY and CDR2 is FYNNEI. V was shortened by 3 bases and J by 5 bases, with 14 bases between the two germline ends. This CDR3 contains 14 residues. CDR3 region: CASSEQGLIHEQYF. CDR3 DNA sequence: TGTGCCAGCAGTGAGCAGGGGCTAATACACGAGCAGTACTTC.

In its sample, this clonotype was seen many times. The chain couples TRBV24-1 to TRBJ1-1; D remains ambiguous. Germline V gene lookup returns CDR1 KGHDR and CDR2 SFDVKD. CDR3 length equals 8 residues. V was clipped by 7 bases and J by 10 bases, with 3 bases between them. The DNA of the CDR3 is TGTGCCACCAGGCCAGCTTTCTTT. Translation gives CATRPAFF.